One sample yielded the 22 T cell receptor beta chains listed below, sequenced in a study of T cells after yellow fever vaccination. A single record per CDR3 protein comes from TCRdb applying MiXCR to the 5' RACE reads. Among 340,000 or so distinct CDR3 sequences listed, under 15% were seen once. The sequenced sample was CD4+ T cells sorted from PBMCs, obtained 15 days after the yellow fever booster vaccination. These receptors were collected from a man between 18 and 35 years old who received the YFV17D yellow fever vaccine.

This clonotype has more than one count but fewer than ten. The chain employs TRBV5-5 and TRBJ1-1; 12 bases align to TRBD1. Germline V lookup: CDR1 SGHKS, CDR2 YYEKEE (reference sequence). After removal of 2 bases from V and 4 bases from J, the junction contained 12 bases not matched to a gene. This CDR3 contains 18 residues. The CDR3 bases are TGTGCCAGCAGCTTTTATGCCGGGACAGGGGGCGCGAGCACTGAAGCTTTCTTT. It codes for CASSFYAGTGGASTEAFF. The variable domain in full, with the rest retrieved from reference TRBV5-5 and TRBJ1-1, is DAGVTQSPTHLIKTRGQQVTLRCSPISGHKSVSWYQQVLGQGPQFIFQYYEKEERGRGNFPDRFSARQFPNYSSELNVNALLLGDSALYLCASSFYAGTGGASTEAFFGQGTRLTVV.

This clonotype came up a few times. The V and J genes are TRBV7-9 and TRBJ2-3; unclear D gene. CDR1 is SEHNR, CDR2 FQNEAQ, per germline (reference sequence). V lost 2 bases to trimming and J lost 1 base, with 16 bases between them. CDR3 size: 17 residues. The CDR3 DNA reads as TGTGCCAGCAGCTTAAACCCCGGGTCTCTCGGCACAGATACGCAGTATTTT. Its protein product is CASSLNPGSLGTDTQYF.

This chain connects TRBV24-1 to TRBJ2-3; 8 bases are a match to TRBD1. With 1 base clipped from V and 2 bases from J, the junction kept 4 bases outside the gene matches. The CDR3 spans 16 residues. Germline lookup yields CDR1 KGHDR and CDR2 SFDVKD. CDR3 sequence (DNA): TGTGCCACCAGTGATTTCAGGGGGCGGGACACAGATACGCAGTATTTT. It encodes CATSDFRGRDTDTQYF.

This rearrangement joins TRBV18 to TRBJ2-2; 10 nucleotides align to TRBD1. Unmatched junction bases numbered 6, after V lost 3 bases and J lost 2 bases. The CDR3 spans 17 residues. Germline-derived CDR1 and CDR2 are KGHSH and LQKENI. CDR3 in DNA: TGTGCCAGCTCACCTACAGACAGGGGGCTTAACACCGGGGAGCTGTTTTTT. Protein: CASSPTDRGLNTGELFF.

The chain uses TRBV5-1 and TRBJ1-1, with unresolved D. CDR3 length: 12 amino acids. Germline V gene lookup returns CDR1 SGHRS and CDR2 YFSETQ. V lost 0 bases and J 3 bases, leaving 3 bases between the germline ends. CDR3 sequence (DNA): TGCGCCAGCAGCTTGGAGGACACTGAAGCTTTCTTT. Its protein product is CASSLEDTEAFF.

Only a few counts were recorded for this clonotype. The chain combines TRBV5-1 with TRBJ2-3; D might be TRBD1 or TRBD2, each matching 6 bases. V lost 3 bases, J lost 3 bases, and 11 bases lay in between. CDR3 size: 14 residues. Germline values: CDR1 SGHRS, CDR2 YFSETQ. In DNA, the CDR3 is TGCGCCAGCAGCTGGAGGGGGTCAACAGATACGCAGTATTTT. Its translation is CASSWRGSTDTQYF.

The genes are TRBV12-3 or TRBV12-4 and TRBJ1-2; TRBD1 is a possible D gene (5 bases). V was pared by 2 bases and J by 3 bases, with 10 bases between. CDR3 size: 14 residues. The CDR3 DNA follows: TGTGCCAGCAGTTTAATGGGGGTGGACTATGGCTACACCTTC. It translates to CASSLMGVDYGYTF.

The chain couples TRBV7-6 to TRBJ2-3; a possible D gene is TRBD1 (5 bases). Trimming removed 2 bases from V and 4 bases from J, with 13 bases in between. Germline CDR1 reads SGHVS; CDR2 reads FNYEAQ. The CDR3 loop spans 15 amino acids. CDR3 sequence: CASSLLQGSADTQYF. For the CDR3, the DNA is TGTGCCAGCAGCTTATTGCAGGGATCAGCAGATACGCAGTATTTT.

J is TRBJ2-7 and V is TRBV27; D remains unclear. The CDR3 totals 14 residues. Germline lookup yields CDR1 MNHEY and CDR2 SMNVEV (reference sequence). V was cut by 3 bases and J by 0 bases, with 9 bases left in between. The CDR3 DNA reads as TGTGCCAGCAGTTTTGGACGGGCCTCCTACGAGCAGTACTTC. Its translation is CASSFGRASYEQYF.

This clonotype was seen only a few times. This CDR3 reads CASSAALSPGREQYV. In DNA, the CDR3 is TGTGCCAGCAGTGCCGCCCTAAGTCCAGGTCGGGAGCAGTACGTC. The chain employs TRBV28 and TRBJ2-7; D call uncertain. V was clipped by 5 bases and J by 7 bases, with 21 bases between them. This CDR3 has 15 residues. From germline, CDR1 is MDHEN and CDR2 SYDVKM.

Many counts were recorded for this clonotype. The chain employs TRBV20-1 and TRBJ2-1; 10 nucleotides match TRBD1. The germline V gene encodes CDR1 DFQATT and CDR2 SNEGSKA (reference sequence). V gave up 4 bases and J gave up 5 bases; unmatched junction bases: 8. The CDR3 is 15 residues long. CDR3 nucleotides: TGCAGTGCTACGACAGGGGGCGCTTTTGACAATGAGCAGTTCTTC. It translates to CSATTGGAFDNEQFF.

This clonotype occurred a few times. The V and J genes are TRBV20-1 and TRBJ2-5; D gene unclear. Trimming took off 3 bases at V and 6 bases at J, with 14 bases between the two ends. The CDR3 consists of 13 residues. Germline V gives CDR1 DFQATT, CDR2 SNEGSKA (reference sequence). The CDR3 DNA is TGCAGTGCTAGTAGGAGCGCCTTAAAGACCCAGTACTTC. The encoded protein is CSASRSALKTQYF.

The V gene is TRBV4-2, the J gene TRBJ1-2, with TRBD1 identical over 7 bases. The germline V gene has CDR1 LGHNA and CDR2 YNFKEQ. The CDR3 is 15 residues long. V trimming: 1 base; J trimming: 6 bases; junction bases outside the gene matches: 8. The CDR3 bases are TGTGCCAGCAGCCAAGTTGAGACAGGGTCGAATGGCTACACCTTC. The encoded protein is CASSQVETGSNGYTF.

This clonotype was recorded many times. The chain uses TRBV27 and TRBJ2-5; weak D call: TRBD1 (6 bases). The CDR3 totals 14 residues. V gave up 3 bases and J gave up 4 bases, with 12 bases separating them. CDR1 is MNHEY and CDR2 is SMNVEV in the germline V gene (reference sequence). CDR3 sequence: CASSFLVGGETQYF. As DNA, the CDR3 is TGTGCCAGCAGTTTTCTCGTAGGGGGAGAGACCCAGTACTTC.

This clonotype was recorded only once. This rearrangement joins TRBV19 to TRBJ2-1; TRBD1 agrees at 7 bases. The CDR3 consists of 13 residues. Germline V gives CDR1 LNHDA, CDR2 SQIVND (reference sequence). J was trimmed by 10 bases and V by 6 bases; bases with no gene match: 9. CDR3 in amino acids: CASSEQGLGEQFF. CDR3 coding DNA: TGTGCCAGTAGCGAACAGGGGCTAGGCGAGCAGTTCTTC.

Only one count was recorded for this clonotype. The junction differs from germline at one of its ends, possibly a read error. The chain combines TRBV14 with TRBJ2-3; D ambiguous. Germline V gene lookup returns CDR1 SGHDN and CDR2 FVKESK. The CDR3 sequence is 13 residues long. This chain's CDR3 is CASSRTLTDTLYF. DNA of the CDR3: TGTGCCAGCAGCCGGACCCTCACAGATACGCTGTATTTT.

The gene calls are TRBV3-1 and TRBJ1-2; TRBD1 agrees at 8 bases. This CDR3 spans 13 amino acids. Germline values: CDR1 LGHDT, CDR2 YNNKEL (reference sequence). Trimming took 3 bases from V and 8 from J; bases not matched to a gene: 5. The CDR3 bases are TGTGCCAGCAGCCACAGGGGGCTTCGCGGCTACACCTTC. This translates into CASSHRGLRGYTF.

This chain connects TRBV29-1 to TRBJ1-3, with TRBD1 as a possible D gene (6 bases). V was shortened by 7 bases and J by 0 bases, with 10 bases between the two germline ends. The CDR3 contains 13 residues. The germline gives CDR1 SQVTM, CDR2 ANQGSEA. The chain's CDR3 is CSGQVPSGNTIYF. CDR3 bases: TGCAGCGGACAGGTGCCCTCTGGAAACACCATATATTTT.

This clonotype was seen a few times. The V and J genes are TRBV7-2 and TRBJ2-5, with D hard to call. Germline V gives CDR1 SGHTA, CDR2 FQGNSA. This CDR3 has 11 residues. Trimming removed 6 bases from V and 5 bases from J, with 7 bases in between. The CDR3 loop is CASRLKETQYF. In DNA form, the CDR3 reads TGTGCCAGCAGGTTAAAGGAGACCCAGTACTTC. Complete variable domain (other parts from reference TRBV7-2 and TRBJ2-5): GAGVSQSPSNKVTEKGKDVELRCDPISGHTALYWYRQSLGQGLEFLIYFQGNSAPDKSGLPSDRFSAERTGGSVSTLTIQRTQQEDSAVYLCASRLKETQYFGPGTRLLVL.

The CDR3: CSARQGVRPLHF. CDR3 nucleotides: TGCAGTGCTAGACAGGGGGTAAGGCCCCTCCACTTT. The chain couples TRBV20-1 to TRBJ1-6; TRBD1 agrees at 7 bases. The length of the CDR3 is 12 residues. The ends lost 2 bases at V and 13 bases at J; junction bases unmatched: 5. The germline CDR1 and CDR2 sequences are DFQATT and SNEGSKA (reference sequence).

This clonotype was seen only a few times. The gene calls are TRBV4-3 and TRBJ1-1; no reliable D call. Trimming removed 0 bases from V and 4 bases from J, with 6 bases in between. Looked up from germline, CDR1 is LGHNA and CDR2 is YSLEER. The CDR3 is 13 residues long. CDR3 residues: CASSQDRRTEAFF. The CDR3 DNA sequence: TGCGCCAGCAGCCAAGATCGGCGCACTGAAGCTTTCTTT.

This clonotype was seen more than once but under ten times. CDR3 sequence: CASSQVARVTSTDTQYF. The CDR3 DNA follows: TGTGCCAGCAGCCAAGTCGCCAGGGTCACTAGCACAGATACGCAGTATTTT. The chain recombines TRBV14 with TRBJ2-3, with D possibly being TRBD1 (5 bases). Trimming took off 1 base at V and 0 bases at J, with 14 bases between the two ends. The CDR3 length is 17 residues. Germline V gives CDR1 SGHDN, CDR2 FVKESK. Together with reference TRBV14 and TRBJ2-3, the CDR3 gives the full variable domain: EAGVTQFPSHSVIEKGQTVTLRCDPISGHDNLYWYRRVMGKEIKFLLHFVKESKQDESGMPNNRFLAERTGGTYSTLKVQPAELEDSGVYFCASSQVARVTSTDTQYFGPGTRLTVL.